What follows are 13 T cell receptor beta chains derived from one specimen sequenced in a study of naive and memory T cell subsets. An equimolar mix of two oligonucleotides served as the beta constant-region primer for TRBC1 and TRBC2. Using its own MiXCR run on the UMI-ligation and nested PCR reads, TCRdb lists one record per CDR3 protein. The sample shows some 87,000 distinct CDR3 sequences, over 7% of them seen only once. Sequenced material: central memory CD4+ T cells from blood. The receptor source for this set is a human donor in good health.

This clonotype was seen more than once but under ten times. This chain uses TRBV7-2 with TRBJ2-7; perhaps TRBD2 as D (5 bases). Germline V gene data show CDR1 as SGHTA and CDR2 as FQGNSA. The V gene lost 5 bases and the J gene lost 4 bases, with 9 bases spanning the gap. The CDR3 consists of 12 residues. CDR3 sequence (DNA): TGTGCCAGCAGCCACCGGGGTTACGAGCAGTACTTC. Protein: CASSHRGYEQYF.

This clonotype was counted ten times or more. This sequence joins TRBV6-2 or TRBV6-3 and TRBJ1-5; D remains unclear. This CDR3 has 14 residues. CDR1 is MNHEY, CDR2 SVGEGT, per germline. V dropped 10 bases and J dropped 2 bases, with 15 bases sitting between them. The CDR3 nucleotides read TGTGCCACGACGTGGAGTAACGGCAATCAGCCCCAGCATTTT. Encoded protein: CATTWSNGNQPQHF.

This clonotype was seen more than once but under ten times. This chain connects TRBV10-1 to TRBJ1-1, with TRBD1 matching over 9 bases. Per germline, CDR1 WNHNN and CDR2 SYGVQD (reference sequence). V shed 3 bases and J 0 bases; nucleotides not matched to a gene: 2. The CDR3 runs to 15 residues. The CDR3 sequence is CASSEQGAMNTEAFF. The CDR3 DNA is TGCGCCAGCAGTGAACAGGGGGCCATGAACACTGAAGCTTTCTTT.

The CDR3 DNA reads as TGTGCCAGCAGTCGTAGGGTTTCCAAAAACATTCAGTACTTC. As protein: CASSRRVSKNIQYF. This chain links TRBV28 with TRBJ2-4; D is undetermined. Between the trimmed V and J ends, which lost 5 bases and 2 bases, there was a span of 10 bases. CDR3 length equals 14 residues. Germline V gene lookup returns CDR1 MDHEN and CDR2 SYDVKM. Full variable domain (remainder filled in from reference TRBV28 and TRBJ2-4): DVKVTQSSRYLVKRTGEKVFLECVQDMDHENMFWYRQDPGLGLRLIYFSYDVKMKEKGDIPEGYSVSREKKERFSLILESASTNQTSMYLCASSRRVSKNIQYFGAGTRLSVL.

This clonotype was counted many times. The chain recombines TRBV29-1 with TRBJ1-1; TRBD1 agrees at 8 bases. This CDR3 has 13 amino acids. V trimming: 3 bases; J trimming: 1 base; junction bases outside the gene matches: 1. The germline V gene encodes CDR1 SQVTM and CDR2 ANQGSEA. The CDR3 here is CSVDDRGNTEAFF. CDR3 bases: TGCAGCGTTGATGACAGGGGGAACACTGAAGCTTTCTTT.

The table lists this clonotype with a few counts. The CDR3 region is CSPAEVRRGTNEKLFF. In nucleotides, the CDR3 is TGCAGTCCCGCTGAGGTCCGGCGAGGAACTAATGAAAAACTGTTTTTT. J is TRBJ1-4 and V is TRBV20-1, with no clear D. Deletions cut 8 bases from V and 1 base from J, with 20 bases between. The V gene's germline CDR1 is DFQATT and CDR2 SNEGSKA (reference sequence). The CDR3 covers 16 residues.

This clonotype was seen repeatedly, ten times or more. CDR3 DNA sequence: TGCAGCGTGGGTTCAGATACGCAGTATTTT. Translated, it gives CSVGSDTQYF. V gene TRBV29-1 combines with J gene TRBJ2-3; D not certain. Germline V lookup: CDR1 SQVTM, CDR2 ANQGSEA. The CDR3 has 10 amino acids. The V and J ends lost 6 bases and 4 bases respectively, with 5 bases between them.

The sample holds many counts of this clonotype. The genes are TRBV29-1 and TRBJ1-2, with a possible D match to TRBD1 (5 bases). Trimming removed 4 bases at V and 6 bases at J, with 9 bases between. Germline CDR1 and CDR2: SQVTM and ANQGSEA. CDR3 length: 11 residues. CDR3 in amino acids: CSVGDGDGYTF. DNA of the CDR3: TGCAGCGTTGGGGACGGAGATGGCTACACCTTC.

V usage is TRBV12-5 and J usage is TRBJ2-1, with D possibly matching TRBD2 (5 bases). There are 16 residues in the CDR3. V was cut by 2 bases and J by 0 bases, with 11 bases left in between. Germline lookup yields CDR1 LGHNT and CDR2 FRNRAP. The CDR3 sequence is CASGLSLGGSYNEQFF. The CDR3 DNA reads TGTGCTAGTGGTTTGTCCCTAGGAGGCTCCTACAATGAGCAGTTCTTC. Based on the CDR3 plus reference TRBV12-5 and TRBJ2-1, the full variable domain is DARVTQTPRHKVTEMGQEVTMRCQPILGHNTVFWYRQTMMQGLELLAYFRNRAPLDDSGMPKDRFSAEMPDATLATLKIQPSEPRDSAVYFCASGLSLGGSYNEQFFGPGTRLTVL.

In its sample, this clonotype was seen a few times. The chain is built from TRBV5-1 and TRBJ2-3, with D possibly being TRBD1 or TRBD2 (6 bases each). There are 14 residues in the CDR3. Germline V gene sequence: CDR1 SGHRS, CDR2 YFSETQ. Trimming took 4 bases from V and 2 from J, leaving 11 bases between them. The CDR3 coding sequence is TGCGCCAGCAGCCGCGGGGACAACACAGATACGCAGTATTTT. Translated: CASSRGDNTDTQYF.

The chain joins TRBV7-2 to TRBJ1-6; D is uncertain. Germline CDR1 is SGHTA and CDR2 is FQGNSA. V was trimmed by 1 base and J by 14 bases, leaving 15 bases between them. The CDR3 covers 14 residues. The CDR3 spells CASSLGGEPLTLHF. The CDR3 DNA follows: TGTGCCAGCAGCTTAGGTGGGGAGCCGTTGACCCTCCACTTT.

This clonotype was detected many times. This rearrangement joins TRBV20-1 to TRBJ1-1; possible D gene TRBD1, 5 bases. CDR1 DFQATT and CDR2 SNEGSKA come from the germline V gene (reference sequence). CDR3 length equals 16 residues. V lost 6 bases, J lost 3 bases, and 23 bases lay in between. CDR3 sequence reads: CSASGTGRGSYTEAFF. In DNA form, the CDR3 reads TGCAGTGCCTCTGGAACAGGAAGGGGATCCTACACTGAAGCTTTCTTT.

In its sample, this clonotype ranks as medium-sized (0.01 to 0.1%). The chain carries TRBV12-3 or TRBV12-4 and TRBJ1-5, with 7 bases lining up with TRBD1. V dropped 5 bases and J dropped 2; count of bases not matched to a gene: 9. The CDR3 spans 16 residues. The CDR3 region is CASSQQGTAGNQPQHF. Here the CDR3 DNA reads TGTGCCAGCAGTCAACAAGGGACAGCCGGCAATCAGCCCCAGCATTTT.